Listed below are T cell receptor beta chains from one sample, sequenced in a study of cytomegalovirus exposure and HLA in healthy donors. The protocol was immunoSEQ multiplex PCR, while the TCRdb copy is restricted to in-frame clones and leaves out a portion. The repertoire holds approximately 150,000 clones, with 75% to 80% as singletons. Sequenced sample: PBMCs. These receptor sequences come from a female donor in good health and CMV-seronegative. The CDR3 runs from the conserved cysteine through the conserved F or W. A D gene is named only where the DNA matches it firmly. The size of a clone is reported for some rows only, either as once, few or many, or as a class for expanded clones.

.,TRBJ2-5,TRBV15,.,15,CATSRGPLRGETQYF,TGTGCCACCAGCAGAGGACCCCTGCGCGGGGAGACCCAGTACTTC
.,TRBJ2-5,TRBV6-1,TRBD2,13,CASSRTSQETQYF,TGTGCCAGCAGCCGGACTAGCCAAGAGACCCAGTACTTC
.,TRBJ2-1,TRBV29-1,TRBD2,13,CSVWERGDNEQFF,TGCAGCGTTTGGGAGCGGGGGGACAATGAGCAGTTCTTC
.,TRBJ1-2,TRBV27,.,13,CASSEDRTDGYTF,TGTGCCAGCAGCGAAGACAGGACTGATGGCTACACCTTC
.,TRBJ2-1,TRBV27,TRBD2,15,CASSFLADNSNEQFF,TGTGCCAGCAGTTTCCTAGCGGACAACAGCAATGAGCAGTTCTTC
.,TRBJ1-2,TRBV5-6,.,13,CASSFSPGSGYTF,TGTGCCAGCAGCTTCTCCCCCGGGAGTGGCTACACCTTC
.,TRBJ2-7,TRBV16,TRBD2,18,CASSQDVWRERSPYEQYF,TGTGCCAGCAGCCAAGATGTCTGGCGGGAGAGGTCTCCCTACGAGCAGTACTTC
.,TRBJ1-1,TRBV5-1,TRBD1,15,CASSLRQGFTAEAFF,TGCGCCAGCAGCTTACGACAGGGCTTCACGGCTGAAGCTTTCTTT
.,TRBJ2-1,TRBV10-3,TRBD2,16,CAISDGAGGQYNEQFF,TGTGCCATCAGTGATGGAGCGGGGGGGCAATACAATGAGCAGTTCTTC
.,TRBJ1-4,TRBV6-5,TRBD1,15,CASRTRDRGKEKLFF,TGTGCCAGCAGAACCCGGGACAGGGGAAAGGAAAAACTGTTTTTT
.,TRBJ1-4,TRBV5-5,TRBD1,14,CASSYRGRGEKLFF,TGTGCCAGCAGCTACAGGGGGCGGGGTGAAAAACTGTTTTTT
.,TRBJ1-2,TRBV9,.,16,CASSVGLRRGLNGYTF,TGTGCCAGCAGCGTAGGCCTAAGAAGAGGATTGAATGGCTACACCTTC
.,TRBJ1-3,TRBV27,.,15,CASSLGEPHRSTIYF,TGTGCCAGCAGTTTGGGTGAACCCCACAGAAGCACCATATATTTT
.,TRBJ1-5,TRBV14,TRBD1,17,CASSQGMGQGSNQPQHF,TGTGCCAGCAGCCAAGGTATGGGACAGGGTAGCAATCAGCCCCAGCATTTT
.,TRBJ1-1,TRBV7-6,.,16,CASSFWTFTGNSEAFF,TGTGCCAGCAGCTTTTGGACATTTACAGGGAACTCTGAAGCTTTCTTT
.,TRBJ1-1,TRBV5-4,.,15,CASSSTGILNTEAFF,TGTGCCAGCAGCTCAACAGGGATCTTAAACACTGAAGCTTTCTTT
.,TRBJ2-3,TRBV6-5,.,15,CASRPRQAFDDTQYF,TGTGCCAGCAGGCCACGACAGGCTTTTGACGATACGCAGTATTTT
.,TRBJ2-1,TRBV7-9,.,15,CASSLDGRTYNEQFF,TGTGCCAGCAGCTTAGATGGGAGGACCTACAATGAGCAGTTCTTC
.,TRBJ2-2,TRBV11-3,.,16,CASSSWGDPNTGELFF,TGTGCCAGCAGTTCCTGGGGGGACCCGAACACCGGGGAGCTGTTTTTT
.,TRBJ2-5,TRBV28,TRBD1,15,CASSLWTGGPETQYF,TGTGCCAGCAGTTTGTGGACAGGGGGCCCAGAGACCCAGTACTTC
once,TRBJ2-5,TRBV15,.,11,CASGIAETQYF,TGTGCCTCCGGGATCGCGGAGACCCAGTACTTC
.,TRBJ2-3,TRBV11-3,.,16,CASSLGRGLSTDTQYF,TGTGCCAGCAGCTTAGGCAGGGGCCTAAGCACAGATACGCAGTATTTT
.,TRBJ1-1,TRBV6-5,.,13,CASSVQGGTEAFF,TGTGCCAGCAGCGTTCAGGGCGGCACTGAAGCTTTCTTT
once,TRBJ1-5,TRBV6-1,.,13,CASSEERGRPQHF,TGTGCCAGCAGTGAAGAAAGAGGGCGGCCCCAGCATTTT
.,TRBJ2-3,TRBV7-8,TRBD2,17,CASSSIAGSSSTDTQYF,TGTGCCAGCAGCTCAATAGCGGGTTCCTCTAGCACAGATACGCAGTATTTT
.,TRBJ1-1,TRBV7-3,.,12,CASSPRVSEAFF,TGTGCCAGCAGCCCCAGGGTCTCTGAAGCTTTCTTT